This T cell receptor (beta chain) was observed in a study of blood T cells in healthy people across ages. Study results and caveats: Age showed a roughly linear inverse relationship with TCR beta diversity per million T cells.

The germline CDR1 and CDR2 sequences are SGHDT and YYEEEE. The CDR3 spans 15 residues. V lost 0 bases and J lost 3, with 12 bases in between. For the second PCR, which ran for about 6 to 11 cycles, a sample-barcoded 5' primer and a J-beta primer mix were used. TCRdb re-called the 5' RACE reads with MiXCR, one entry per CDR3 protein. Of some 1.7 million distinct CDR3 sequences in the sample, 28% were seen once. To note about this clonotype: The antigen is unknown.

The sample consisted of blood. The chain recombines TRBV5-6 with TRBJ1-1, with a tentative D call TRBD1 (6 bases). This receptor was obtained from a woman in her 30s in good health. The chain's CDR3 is CASSLEGGRDTEAFF. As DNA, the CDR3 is TGTGCCAGCAGCTTGGAAGGGGGACGGGACACTGAAGCTTTCTTT. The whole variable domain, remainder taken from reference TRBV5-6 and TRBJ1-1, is DAGVTQSPTHLIKTRGQQVTLRCSPKSGHDTVSWYQQALGQGPQFIFQYYEEEERQRGNFPDRFSGHQFPNYSSELNVNALLLGDSALYLCASSLEGGRDTEAFFGQGTRLTVV.